A selection of T cell receptor beta chains follows, all from one sample in a study of Ad26.COV2.S vaccination and SARS-CoV-2 variants. Method: immunoSEQ multiplex PCR; TCRdb's copy keeps in-frame clones and lacks some. The table has hundreds of thousands of clones, 87% seen once. The sequencing used peripheral blood, collected in a trial of Ad26.COV2.S vaccine versus placebo. These receptor sequences come from a person aged 18-65 years who received the Ad26.COV2.S COVID-19 vaccine or a placebo. The CDR3 runs from the conserved cysteine through the conserved F or W. Fields, in order: CDR3 protein, CDR3 DNA, clone size, V gene, D gene, J gene. The D gene is left open where the match is weak. Some rows mark clone size as missing; the rest say once, few, many or name a class of expanded clone.

CDR3: CASSAPDRENEKLFF
DNA: TGTGCCAGCAGCGCCCCCGACAGGGAAAACGAAAAACTGTTTTTT
size: NA
V: TRBV9
D: TRBD1
J: TRBJ1-4

CDR3: CSVEGQENTEAFF
DNA: TGCAGCGTTGAAGGACAGGAGAACACTGAAGCTTTCTTT
size: NA
V: TRBV29-1
D: NA
J: TRBJ1-1

CDR3: CASSWDRGKNIQYF
DNA: TGTGCCAGCAGTTGGGACAGGGGAAAAAACATTCAGTACTTC
size: NA
V: TRBV28
D: TRBD1
J: TRBJ2-4

CDR3: CASRLRDASYEQYF
DNA: TGTGCCAGCAGGCTCCGGGACGCCTCCTACGAGCAGTACTTC
size: NA
V: TRBV2
D: NA
J: TRBJ2-7

CDR3: CASRQTSTAKNIQYF
DNA: TGTGCCAGTAGACAAACTTCTACCGCCAAAAACATTCAGTACTTC
size: once
V: TRBV19
D: NA
J: TRBJ2-4

CDR3: CASSLPGTSKIGTQYF
DNA: TGTGCCAGCAGCTTGCCAGGGACTAGCAAAATCGGGACCCAGTACTTC
size: once
V: TRBV5-4
D: TRBD2
J: TRBJ2-5

CDR3: CASSLSRTGVGYEQYF
DNA: TGTGCCAGCAGTTTATCCCGGACAGGGGTGGGCTACGAGCAGTACTTC
size: NA
V: TRBV27
D: TRBD1
J: TRBJ2-7

CDR3: CASRDEGVDTQYF
DNA: TGTGCCAGCAGGGATGAGGGGGTAGATACGCAGTATTTT
size: NA
V: TRBV6-4
D: NA
J: TRBJ2-3

CDR3: CASSQGGREAYNEQFF
DNA: TGTGCCAGCAGCCAAGGGGGGCGGGAGGCCTACAATGAGCAGTTCTTC
size: NA
V: TRBV14
D: TRBD2
J: TRBJ2-1

CDR3: CASSSQSGTINEKLFF
DNA: TGTGCCAGCAGCTCTCAATCCGGGACGATTAATGAAAAACTGTTTTTT
size: NA
V: TRBV7-9
D: NA
J: TRBJ1-4

CDR3: CASRGQTEAFF
DNA: TGTGCCAGCAGGGGACAAACTGAAGCTTTCTTT
size: NA
V: TRBV7-2
D: NA
J: TRBJ1-1

CDR3: CASSIGGRRSPLHF
DNA: TGTGCCAGTAGTATTGGGGGGCGGCGGTCACCCCTCCACTTT
size: NA
V: TRBV19
D: NA
J: TRBJ1-6

CDR3: CASSELQGSGNTIYF
DNA: TGCGCCAGCAGTGAGCTACAGGGCTCTGGAAACACCATATATTTT
size: NA
V: TRBV10-2
D: NA
J: TRBJ1-3

CDR3: CASSPPPGGRDLNYGYTF
DNA: TGCGCCAGCAGCCCTCCACCGGGAGGGAGGGATCTTAACTATGGCTACACCTTC
size: NA
V: TRBV5-1
D: NA
J: TRBJ1-2

CDR3: CASSLRLARETQYF
DNA: TGTGCCAGCAGCTTGAGGTTAGCCCGTGAGACCCAGTACTTC
size: NA
V: TRBV7-2
D: NA
J: TRBJ2-5

CDR3: CASSQEGGYEQYF
DNA: TGTGCCAGCAGCCAGGAAGGGGGCTACGAGCAGTACTTC
size: once
V: TRBV3-1/TRBV3-2
D: NA
J: TRBJ2-7

CDR3: CASSLSPGGAWETQYF
DNA: TGTGCCAGCAGCTTATCTCCAGGGGGCGCTTGGGAGACCCAGTACTTC
size: NA
V: TRBV7-9
D: TRBD1
J: TRBJ2-5

CDR3: CASTIRQGSNQPQHF
DNA: TGTGCCAGTACGATACGTCAGGGGAGCAATCAGCCCCAGCATTTT
size: NA
V: TRBV6-5
D: NA
J: TRBJ1-5

CDR3: CASSPGTGAPFNYGYTF
DNA: TGTGCCAGCTCACCCGGGACAGGGGCCCCCTTTAACTATGGCTACACCTTC
size: NA
V: TRBV18
D: TRBD1
J: TRBJ1-2

CDR3: CASSLTLPGEQYF
DNA: TGTGCCAGCAGCCTGACCTTACCTGGCGAGCAGTACTTC
size: NA
V: TRBV14
D: NA
J: TRBJ2-7

CDR3: CASSSPGQFSYEQYF
DNA: TGTGCCAGCAGTTCCCCGGGCCAGTTCTCCTACGAGCAGTACTTC
size: NA
V: TRBV28
D: NA
J: TRBJ2-7

CDR3: CASSGDRALWSGYTF
DNA: TGTGCCAGCAGCGGCGACAGGGCCTTATGGTCTGGCTACACCTTC
size: NA
V: TRBV9
D: TRBD1
J: TRBJ1-2

CDR3: CASSWGQDQPQHF
DNA: TGTGCCAGTAGTTGGGGACAGGATCAGCCCCAGCATTTT
size: once
V: TRBV19
D: TRBD1
J: TRBJ1-5

CDR3: CASSPPGAVQETQYF
DNA: TGTGCCAGCTCACCTCCCGGGGCAGTTCAAGAGACCCAGTACTTC
size: NA
V: TRBV18
D: NA
J: TRBJ2-5

CDR3: CASSGNPSTGRETQYF
DNA: TGTGCCAGCAGTGGTAACCCCTCTACCGGAAGAGAGACCCAGTACTTC
size: once
V: TRBV2
D: NA
J: TRBJ2-5

CDR3: CASRKGADSLFGYTF
DNA: TGTGCCAGTAGGAAGGGGGCCGATTCCCTCTTTGGCTACACCTTC
size: once
V: TRBV19
D: TRBD1
J: TRBJ1-2

CDR3: CASSFPSRPSLQTLFIGYTF
DNA: TGTGCCAGCAGTTTCCCCTCCCGCCCTTCATTACAGACGTTATTTATTGGCTACACCTTC
size: NA
V: TRBV28
D: NA
J: TRBJ1-2

CDR3: CAISPTKLGQGTGELFF
DNA: TGTGCCATCAGTCCAACCAAGCTAGGGCAGGGGACCGGGGAGCTGTTTTTT
size: NA
V: TRBV10-3
D: NA
J: TRBJ2-2

CDR3: CASSPDRRSGANVLTF
DNA: TGTGCCAGCAGCCCGGACCGCCGGTCTGGGGCCAACGTCCTGACTTTC
size: NA
V: TRBV9
D: NA
J: TRBJ2-6

CDR3: CSANELGRAGLYEQYF
DNA: TGCAGTGCTAATGAATTGGGGCGTGCAGGGTTGTACGAGCAGTACTTC
size: few
V: TRBV20-1
D: NA
J: TRBJ2-7

CDR3: CASSHPPGDGTDTQYF
DNA: TGCGCCAGCAGCCATCCCCCCGGGGACGGCACAGATACGCAGTATTTT
size: NA
V: TRBV4-1
D: NA
J: TRBJ2-3

CDR3: CASSQVGILGGSGANVLTF
DNA: TGCGCCAGCAGCCAAGTTGGGATTTTGGGGGGGTCTGGGGCCAACGTCCTGACTTTC
size: NA
V: TRBV4-1
D: TRBD2
J: TRBJ2-6

CDR3: CASSPGSANEKLFF
DNA: TGTGCCAGCTCTCCAGGGTCTGCTAATGAAAAACTGTTTTTT
size: few
V: TRBV18
D: NA
J: TRBJ1-4

CDR3: CASSLATRRGHYEQYF
DNA: TGTGCCAGCAGCTTGGCCACCCGCCGCGGTCACTACGAGCAGTACTTC
size: NA
V: TRBV5-6
D: NA
J: TRBJ2-7

CDR3: CASSEGYEQYF
DNA: TGCGCCAGCAGTGAGGGTTACGAGCAGTACTTC
size: few
V: TRBV10-1
D: NA
J: TRBJ2-7

CDR3: CSVDRPSYEQYF
DNA: TGCAGCGTTGACAGACCCTCCTACGAGCAGTACTTC
size: NA
V: TRBV29-1
D: NA
J: TRBJ2-7

CDR3: CSVQYRATDTQYF
DNA: TGCAGCGTTCAGTACAGGGCCACAGATACGCAGTATTTT
size: NA
V: TRBV29-1
D: NA
J: TRBJ2-3

CDR3: CASSIMAGGTGELFF
DNA: TGTGCCAGTAGTATAATGGCGGGGGGGACCGGGGAGCTGTTTTTT
size: NA
V: TRBV19
D: TRBD2
J: TRBJ2-2

CDR3: CASSLLAGIWIEQFF
DNA: TGTGCCAGCAGCTTACTAGCGGGGATATGGATTGAGCAGTTCTTC
size: NA
V: TRBV7-9
D: TRBD2
J: TRBJ2-1

CDR3: CASSPPLNTEAFF
DNA: TGTGCCAGCTCACCCCCACTGAACACTGAAGCTTTCTTT
size: NA
V: TRBV18
D: NA
J: TRBJ1-1

CDR3: CASGKTDNTEAFF
DNA: TGTGCTAGTGGCAAAACAGATAACACTGAAGCTTTCTTT
size: NA
V: TRBV12-5
D: NA
J: TRBJ1-1

CDR3: CAWSGGRSDEKLFF
DNA: TGTGCCTGGAGTGGCGGGCGGTCCGATGAAAAACTGTTTTTT
size: NA
V: TRBV30
D: NA
J: TRBJ1-4

CDR3: CASSYRALHTEAFF
DNA: TGTGCCAGCAGTTACAGGGCTCTACACACTGAAGCTTTCTTT
size: NA
V: TRBV6-5
D: NA
J: TRBJ1-1

CDR3: CASSPSDRVETEAFF
DNA: TGTGCCAGCAGTCCTTCGGACAGGGTAGAGACTGAAGCTTTCTTT
size: NA
V: TRBV6-4
D: TRBD1
J: TRBJ1-1

CDR3: CASSEQGSTDTQYF
DNA: TGTGCCAGCAGTGAACAGGGAAGCACAGATACGCAGTATTTT
size: NA
V: TRBV2
D: NA
J: TRBJ2-3

CDR3: CASSQLDMLTYNEQFF
DNA: TGCGCCAGCAGCCAACTAGACATGCTAACCTACAATGAGCAGTTCTTC
size: NA
V: TRBV4-1
D: NA
J: TRBJ2-1

CDR3: CASSSGRSYGYTF
DNA: TGTGCCAGCTCATCCGGTAGGAGCTATGGCTACACCTTC
size: once
V: TRBV18
D: NA
J: TRBJ1-2